This T cell receptor beta chain was recorded in a study of shared clonotypes between healthy human individuals. Notes on the study in general: Sequencing depth was predicted to influence how clonotypes are shared among donors. Sample collection involved blood only; tissue repertoires are likely different.

Data came from immunoSEQ multiplex PCR; TCRdb stores just in-frame clones and leaves some out. The profile shows approximately 640,000 clones, 55% to 75% of them singletons. Germline-derived CDR1 and CDR2 are MDHEN and SYDVKM. V was clipped by 6 bases and J by 0 bases; unmatched bases: 4. The CDR3 length is 14 residues. Points on this clone: As yet, its antigen is unknown.

The TCR was taken from a woman in her 30s in good health. Sequences were obtained from memory CD4+ T cells sorted from blood. Subset described: CD45RA-negative fraction. The V call is TRBV28, the J call TRBJ1-1; 7 bases agree with TRBD1. In DNA, the CDR3 is TGTGCCAGCAGCAGACAGGGCTTGAACACTGAAGCTTTCTTT. This sequence encodes CASSRQGLNTEAFF.